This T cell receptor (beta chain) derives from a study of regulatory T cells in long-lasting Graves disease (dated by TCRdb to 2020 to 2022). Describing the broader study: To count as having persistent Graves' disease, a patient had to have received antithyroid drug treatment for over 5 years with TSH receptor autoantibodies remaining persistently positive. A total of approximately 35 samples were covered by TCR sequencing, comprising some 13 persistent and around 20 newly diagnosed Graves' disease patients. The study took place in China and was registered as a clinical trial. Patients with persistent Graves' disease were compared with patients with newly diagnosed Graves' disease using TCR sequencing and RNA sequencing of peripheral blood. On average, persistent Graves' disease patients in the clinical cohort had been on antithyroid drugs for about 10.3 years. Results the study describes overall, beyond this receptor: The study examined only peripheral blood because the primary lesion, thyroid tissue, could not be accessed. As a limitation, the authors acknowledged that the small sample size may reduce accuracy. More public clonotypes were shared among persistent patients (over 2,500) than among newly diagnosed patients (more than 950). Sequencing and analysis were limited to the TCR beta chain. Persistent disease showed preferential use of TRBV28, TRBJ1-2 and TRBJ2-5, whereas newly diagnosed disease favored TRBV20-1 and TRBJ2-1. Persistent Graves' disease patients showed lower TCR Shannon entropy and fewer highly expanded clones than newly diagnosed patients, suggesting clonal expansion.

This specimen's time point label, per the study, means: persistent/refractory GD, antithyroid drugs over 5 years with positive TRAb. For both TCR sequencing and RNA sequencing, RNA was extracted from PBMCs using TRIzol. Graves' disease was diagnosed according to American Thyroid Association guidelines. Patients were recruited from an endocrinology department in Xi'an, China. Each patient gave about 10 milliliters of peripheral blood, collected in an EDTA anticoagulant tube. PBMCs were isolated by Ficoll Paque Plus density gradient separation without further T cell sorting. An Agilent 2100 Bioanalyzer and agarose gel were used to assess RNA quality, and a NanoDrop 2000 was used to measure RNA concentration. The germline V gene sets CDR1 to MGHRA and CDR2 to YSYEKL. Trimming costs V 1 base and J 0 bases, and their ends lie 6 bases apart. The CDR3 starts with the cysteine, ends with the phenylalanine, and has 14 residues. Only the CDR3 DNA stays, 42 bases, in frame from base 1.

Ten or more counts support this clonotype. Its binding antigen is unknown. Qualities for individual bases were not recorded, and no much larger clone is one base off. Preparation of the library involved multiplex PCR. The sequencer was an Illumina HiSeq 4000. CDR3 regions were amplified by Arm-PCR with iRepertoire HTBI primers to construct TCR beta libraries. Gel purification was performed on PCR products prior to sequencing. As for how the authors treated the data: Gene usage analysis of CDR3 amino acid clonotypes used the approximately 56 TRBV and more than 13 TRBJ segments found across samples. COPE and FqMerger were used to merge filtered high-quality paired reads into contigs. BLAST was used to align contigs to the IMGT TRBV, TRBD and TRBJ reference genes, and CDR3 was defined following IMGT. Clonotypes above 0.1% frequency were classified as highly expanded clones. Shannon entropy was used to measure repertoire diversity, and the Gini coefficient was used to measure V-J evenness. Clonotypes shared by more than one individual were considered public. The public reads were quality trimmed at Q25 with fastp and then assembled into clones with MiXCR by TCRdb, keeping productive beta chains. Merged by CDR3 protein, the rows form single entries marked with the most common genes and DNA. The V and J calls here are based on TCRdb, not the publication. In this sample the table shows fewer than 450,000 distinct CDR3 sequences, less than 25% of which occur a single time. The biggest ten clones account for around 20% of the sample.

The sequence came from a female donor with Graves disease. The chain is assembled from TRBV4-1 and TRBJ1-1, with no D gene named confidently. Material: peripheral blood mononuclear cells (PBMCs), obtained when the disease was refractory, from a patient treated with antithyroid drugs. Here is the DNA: TGCGCCAGCAGCCAAGGCATCTTGAACACTGAAGCTTTCTTT. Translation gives CASSQGILNTEAFF.